The clone carrying this T cell receptor beta chain was detected only a few times. The antigen is unknown. 5'RACE template switching generated TCR cDNA, adding a universal primer site and UMIs. TCRdb fed the 5' RACE reads into MiXCR, producing one record per CDR3 protein. This sample carries around 350,000 distinct CDR3 sequences, 11% of them seen once, and the ten largest clones take roughly a sixth. The CDR3 contains 18 residues. Germline lookup yields CDR1 LGHNA and CDR2 YSLEER. V lost 1 base and J 0 bases, leaving 16 bases between the germline ends. This entry comes from a study of T cells after yellow fever vaccination. Points from the study as a whole: In post-booster samples, most primary-vaccination clones reappeared (about 95% CD4, 88% CD8).

This chain connects TRBV4-3 to TRBJ1-3; possible D gene TRBD1, 5 bases. This receptor was identified in a man in his late teens or twenties who received the YFV17D yellow fever vaccine. The material was PBMCs, obtained on the day of the first yellow fever vaccination. For the CDR3, the DNA is TGCGCCAGCAGCCAAGGGGACGTCAGGGTGAGCTCTGGAAACACCATATATTTT. Its translation is CASSQGDVRVSSGNTIYF.